The 8 T cell receptor beta chains below all came from one sample that was sequenced in a study of T cells in localized non-small cell lung cancer. Repertoires were generated with immunoSEQ multiplex PCR, while TCRdb's copy carries only in-frame clones and drops some. Of 1,300 to 1,500 clones listed, roughly 15% are singletons. The material was normal lung tissue next to the tumor, obtained before any cancer treatment. These receptors all come from a female donor older than 55 with stage II lung adenocarcinoma.

The chain recombines TRBV9 with TRBJ2-2, with D maybe TRBD2 (6 bases). Germline CDR1 is SGDLS and CDR2 is YYNGEE. V lost 0 bases to trimming and J lost 7 bases, with 13 bases between them. CDR3 length: 15 amino acids. The CDR3 DNA reads as TGTGCCAGCAGCGTAGAGGTTAGCGGACACGGGGAGCTGTTTTTT. Translation: CASSVEVSGHGELFF.

This clone has only a few counts. The chain recombines TRBV6-8 with TRBJ2-3; TRBD2 aligns across 8 bases. Trimming cost V 7 bases and J 3 bases; bases outside gene matches: 6. The V gene's germline CDR1 is MNHGY and CDR2 SAAAGT. The CDR3 loop spans 14 amino acids. This chain's CDR3 is CASKAGEETDTQYF. In DNA, the CDR3 is TGTGCCAGCAAAGCGGGAGAAGAGACAGATACGCAGTATTTT.

This clone counts as large (0.1 to 1%). V and J are TRBV6-8 and TRBJ2-5, with a weak D call TRBD2 (5 bases). The V gene lost 4 bases and the J gene lost 3 bases, with 12 bases spanning the gap. The germline CDR1 and CDR2 sequences are MNHGY and SAAAGT. The CDR3 covers 14 residues. For the CDR3, the DNA is TGTGCCAGCAGTTCATCGGACGGGAAAGAGACCCAGTACTTC. Translation gives CASSSSDGKETQYF.

The sample holds a few counts of this clone. V is TRBV4-1 and J is TRBJ2-2; a weak D match, TRBD2 (6 bases). The CDR3 covers 18 residues. The germline V gene encodes CDR1 MGHRA and CDR2 YSYEKL. Trimming took off 3 bases at V and 5 bases at J, with 22 bases between the two ends. The CDR3 nucleotides read TGCGCCAGCAGCCAGCCCAGAGGAGGGAGTTGGGGTACCGGGGAGCTGTTTTTT. Translating gives CASSQPRGGSWGTGELFF.

This clone has more than one count but fewer than ten. The rearrangement uses TRBV9 and TRBJ2-1; the D gene is possibly TRBD2 (5 bases). This CDR3 spans 14 amino acids. Germline loops: CDR1 SGDLS, CDR2 YYNGEE. Trimming removed 5 bases from V and 3 bases from J, with 12 bases in between. CDR3 DNA sequence: TGTGCCAGCAGTGAACTAGTAGGCTACAATGAGCAGTTCTTC. It codes for CASSELVGYNEQFF.

There are a few counts of this clone. The V call is TRBV28, the J call TRBJ1-2; a possible D gene is TRBD1 (6 bases). The V and J ends lost 3 bases and 8 bases respectively, with 19 bases between them. There are 15 residues in the CDR3. Germline V gene sequence: CDR1 MDHEN, CDR2 SYDVKM. This chain's CDR3 is CASSFSGVVRGGYTF. For the CDR3, the DNA is TGTGCCAGCAGTTTTTCAGGGGTGGTGAGGGGCGGCTACACCTTC.

This clone is categorized as large. The rearrangement uses TRBV19 and TRBJ2-5, with TRBD2 as a possible D gene (5 bases). CDR1 is LNHDA, CDR2 SQIVND, per germline (reference sequence). V was pared by 5 bases and J by 2 bases, with 12 bases between. The CDR3 is 14 residues long. The CDR3 nucleotides read TGTGCCAGTAGTTCCAGCGGTCCTCAAGAGACCCAGTACTTC. Residues: CASSSSGPQETQYF.

This clone was recorded a few times. This chain joins TRBV11-3 and TRBJ2-7, with unresolved D. CDR1 is SGHNT and CDR2 is YENEEA in the germline V gene. The CDR3 is made up of 15 amino acids. Trimming stripped 5 bases from V and 3 bases from J, with 17 bases between. Here the CDR3 reads CASSRLGIRFYEQYF. The CDR3 nucleotides are TGTGCCAGCAGCCGCTTAGGGATCAGGTTCTACGAGCAGTACTTC.